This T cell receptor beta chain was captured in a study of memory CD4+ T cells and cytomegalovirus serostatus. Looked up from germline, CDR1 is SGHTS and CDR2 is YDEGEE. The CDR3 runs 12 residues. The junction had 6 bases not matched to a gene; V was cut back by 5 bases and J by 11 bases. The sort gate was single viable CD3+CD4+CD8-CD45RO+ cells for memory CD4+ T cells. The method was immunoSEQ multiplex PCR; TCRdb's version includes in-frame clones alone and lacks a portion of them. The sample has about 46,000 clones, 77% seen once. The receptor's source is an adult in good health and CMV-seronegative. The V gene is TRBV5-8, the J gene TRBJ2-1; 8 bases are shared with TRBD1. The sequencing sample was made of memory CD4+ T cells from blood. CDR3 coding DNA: TGTGCCAGCAGGCCCCGGACAGGGCAGCAGTTCTTC. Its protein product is CASRPRTGQQFF.